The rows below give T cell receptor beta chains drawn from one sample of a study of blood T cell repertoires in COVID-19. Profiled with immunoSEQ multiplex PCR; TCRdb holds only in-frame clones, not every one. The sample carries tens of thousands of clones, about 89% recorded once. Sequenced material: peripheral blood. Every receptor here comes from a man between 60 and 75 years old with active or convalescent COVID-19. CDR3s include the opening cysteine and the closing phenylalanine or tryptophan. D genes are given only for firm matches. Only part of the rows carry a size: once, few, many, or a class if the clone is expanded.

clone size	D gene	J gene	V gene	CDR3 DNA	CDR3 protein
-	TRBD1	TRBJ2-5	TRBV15	TGTGCCACCAGCGCGCTCTACAGGGGGCAAGAGACCCAGTACTTC	CATSALYRGQETQYF
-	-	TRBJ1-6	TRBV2	TGTGCCAGCAGCGGAGGGGTCCTTTATTCACCCCTCCACTTT	CASSGGVLYSPLHF
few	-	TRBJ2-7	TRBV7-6	TGTGCCAGCAGCTCCTACGTTTCGGGGGAGCAGTACTTC	CASSSYVSGEQYF
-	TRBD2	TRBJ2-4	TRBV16	TGTGCCAGCAGCCAATTTTCAGCTAGCGGGCTTACCAAAAACATTCAGTACTTC	CASSQFSASGLTKNIQYF
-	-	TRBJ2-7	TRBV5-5	TGTGCCAGCAGCTTGGTTTCGGGCTACGAGCAGTACTTC	CASSLVSGYEQYF
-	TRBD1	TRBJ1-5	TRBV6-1	TGTGCCAGAGGGGGACAGCCCAATCAGCCCCAGCATTTT	CARGGQPNQPQHF
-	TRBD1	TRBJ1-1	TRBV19	TGTGCCAGTAGTATAGATTATAATGGGGACAGCCCTGAAGAAGCTTTCTTT	CASSIDYNGDSPEEAFF
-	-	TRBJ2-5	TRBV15	TGTGCCACCAGCAGAGTTGCAGGGCAAGAGACCCAGTACTTC	CATSRVAGQETQYF
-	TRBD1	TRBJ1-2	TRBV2	TGTGCCAGCAGTGTGGGACAGGGGTGGGACTATGGCTACACCTTC	CASSVGQGWDYGYTF
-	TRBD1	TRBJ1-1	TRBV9	TGTGCCAGCAGCGCCCAGGGGGCTTCCCGTGAAGCTTTCTTT	CASSAQGASREAFF
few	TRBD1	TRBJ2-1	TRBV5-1	TGCGCCAGCATGAAAGCCGGGACAGGGGGTGAGGAGCAGTTCTTC	CASMKAGTGGEEQFF
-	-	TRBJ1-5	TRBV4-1	TGCGCCAGCAGCCAAGTAGAGGGCGCGCAGCCCCAGCATTTT	CASSQVEGAQPQHF
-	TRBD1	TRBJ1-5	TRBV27	TGTGCCAGCAGTTTACGGTACAGGGGTAGCAATCAGCCCCAGCATTTT	CASSLRYRGSNQPQHF
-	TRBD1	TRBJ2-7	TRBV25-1	TGTGCCAGCGGCGACAGGGTATCCTACGAGCAGTACTTC	CASGDRVSYEQYF
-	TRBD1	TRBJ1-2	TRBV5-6	TGTGCCAGCAGCTGGGACAGGGGGCGCGGGTCTGGCTACACCTTC	CASSWDRGRGSGYTF
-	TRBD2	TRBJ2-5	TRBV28	TGTGCCAGCAGCAGGACTAGCGGGGGGCCAGACCAAGAGACCCAGTACTTC	CASSRTSGGPDQETQYF
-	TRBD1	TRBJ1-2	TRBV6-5	TGTGCCAGCAGACACCGGGACAGGGATGGCTACACCTTC	CASRHRDRDGYTF
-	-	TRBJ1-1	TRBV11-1	TGTGCCAGCAGCTTCGGACGGGATGAAGCTTTCTTT	CASSFGRDEAFF
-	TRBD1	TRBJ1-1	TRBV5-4	TGTGCCAGCAGCTTGGGCCAGGGGGCGCAGAAAGGCGGCACTGAAGCTTTCTTT	CASSLGQGAQKGGTEAFF
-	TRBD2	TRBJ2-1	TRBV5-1	TGCGCCAGCAGCTTGGCTACTAGCGGAGACAATGAGCAGTTCTTC	CASSLATSGDNEQFF
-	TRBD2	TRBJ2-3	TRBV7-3	TGTGCCAGCAGCTTAATCGCCACTAGCGGGGACCTCACAGATACGCAGTATTTT	CASSLIATSGDLTDTQYF
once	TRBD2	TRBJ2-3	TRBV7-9	TGTGCCAGCAGCTTACGCGGGGGGACCACAGATACGCAGTATTTT	CASSLRGGTTDTQYF
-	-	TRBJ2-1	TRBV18	TGTGCCAGCTCACCACCGGGTGTGGGCGATGAGCAGTTCTTC	CASSPPGVGDEQFF
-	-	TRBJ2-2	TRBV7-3	TGTGCCAGCAGCTCCGGGGAAGGTACCGGGGAGCTGTTTTTT	CASSSGEGTGELFF
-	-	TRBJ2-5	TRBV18	TGTGCCAGCTCACCAATAAACAGCCAAGAGACCCAGTACTTC	CASSPINSQETQYF
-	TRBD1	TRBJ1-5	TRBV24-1	TGTGCCACCAGTGATACCAGACAGGGCGGCAATCAGCCCCAGCATTTT	CATSDTRQGGNQPQHF
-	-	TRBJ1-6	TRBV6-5	TGTGCCAGCAGTCCCAAACGGGGGTATAGATCACCCCTCCACTTT	CASSPKRGYRSPLHF
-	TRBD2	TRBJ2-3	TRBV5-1	TGCGCCAGCAGCCCTCTAGCGGGGGGTAACACAGATACGCAGTATTTT	CASSPLAGGNTDTQYF
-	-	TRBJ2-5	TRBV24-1	TGTGCCACCGGGGCGTCCAGGTCTCAAGAGACCCAGTACTTC	CATGASRSQETQYF
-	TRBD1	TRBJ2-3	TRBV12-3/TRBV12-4	TGTGCCAGCAGTAGACAGGGGACAGATACGCAGTATTTT	CASSRQGTDTQYF
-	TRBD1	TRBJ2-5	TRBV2	TGTGCCAGCAGTGACGACAGGGGATTGGAGACCCAGTACTTC	CASSDDRGLETQYF
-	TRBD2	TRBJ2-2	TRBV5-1	TGCGCCAGCAGCTTGGAATGGCTAGCGGGGACCGGGGAGCTGTTTTTT	CASSLEWLAGTGELFF
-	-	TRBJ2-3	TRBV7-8	TGTGCCAGCAGCTCCCGGGGGAGCTTAGATACGCAGTATTTT	CASSSRGSLDTQYF
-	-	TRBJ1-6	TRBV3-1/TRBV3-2	TGTGCCAGCAGCTTCCAAGGGGGTCAACCCCTCCACTTT	CASSFQGGQPLHF
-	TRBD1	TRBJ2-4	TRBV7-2	TGTGCCAGCAGCCCTCAGGGGGTGGACATTCAGTACTTC	CASSPQGVDIQYF
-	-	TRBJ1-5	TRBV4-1	TGCGCCAGCAGCCAAGATGGAGATTTTGGAAATCAGCCCCAGCATTTT	CASSQDGDFGNQPQHF
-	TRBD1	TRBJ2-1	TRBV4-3	TGCGCCAGCAGCCAACAGGGGGCTGTAGGCAATGAGCAGTTCTTC	CASSQQGAVGNEQFF
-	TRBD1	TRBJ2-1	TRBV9	TGTGCCAGCAGCGGGGGGACAGTCTACAATGAGCAGTTCTTC	CASSGGTVYNEQFF
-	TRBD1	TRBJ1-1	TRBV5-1	TGCGCCAGCAGCTGGGACCCCACAGGGGGCTTCACTGAAGCTTTCTTT	CASSWDPTGGFTEAFF
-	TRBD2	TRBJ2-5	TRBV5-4	TGTGCCAGCAGCTTGGCGCCTAGCGGCCAAGAGACCCAGTACTTC	CASSLAPSGQETQYF
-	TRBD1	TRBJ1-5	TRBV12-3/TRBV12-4	TGTGCCAGCAGAGGGACAGGGGTTCAGCCCCAGCATTTT	CASRGTGVQPQHF
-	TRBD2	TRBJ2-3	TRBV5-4	TGTGCCAGCAGCACCGGGACTAGAATCACAGATACGCAGTATTTT	CASSTGTRITDTQYF
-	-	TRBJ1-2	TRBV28	TGTGCCAGCAGTTTCGTAGGAGGATTCTATGGCTACACCTTC	CASSFVGGFYGYTF
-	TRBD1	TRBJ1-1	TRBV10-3	TGTGCCATCAGTGAGAGGGACAGTAACACTGAAGCTTTCTTT	CAISERDSNTEAFF
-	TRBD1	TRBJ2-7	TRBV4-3	TGCGCCAGCAGCCAAGGACAGGGGTGGTACGAGCAGTACTTC	CASSQGQGWYEQYF
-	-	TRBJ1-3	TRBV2	TGTGCCAGCAACAGGCAGTCAAACACCATATATTTT	CASNRQSNTIYF
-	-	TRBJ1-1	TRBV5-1	TGCGCCAGCAGCTTGGGGGCGGGGATGAACACTGAAGCTTTCTTT	CASSLGAGMNTEAFF
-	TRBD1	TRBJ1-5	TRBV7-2	TGTGCCAGCAGCTTAGTCTCAGGGGGCCTATCCCAGCCCCAGCATTTT	CASSLVSGGLSQPQHF
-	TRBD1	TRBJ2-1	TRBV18	TGTGCCAGCTCACCGTGGGACAGGGGGCAGAAGCAGTTCTTC	CASSPWDRGQKQFF
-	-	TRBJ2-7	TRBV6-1	TGTGCCAGCAGTGAAGACGGGGGGCTGTACGAGCAGTACTTC	CASSEDGGLYEQYF
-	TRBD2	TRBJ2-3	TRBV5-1	TGCGCCAGCGGAAAGTCGGGGGGGGTCACAGATACGCAGTATTTT	CASGKSGGVTDTQYF
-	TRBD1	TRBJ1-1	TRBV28	TGTGCCAGCAGTTTAGCACCCAGGGGGGTTTCGAACACTGAAGCTTTCTTT	CASSLAPRGVSNTEAFF
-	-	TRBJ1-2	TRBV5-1	TGCGCCAGCAGCCTCGGGACACCCGAGGGTGGCTACACCTTC	CASSLGTPEGGYTF
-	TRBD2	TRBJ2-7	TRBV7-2	TGTGCCAGCAGCCAGGGACTAGCGGGATACGAGCAGTACTTC	CASSQGLAGYEQYF
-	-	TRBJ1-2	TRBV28	TGTGCCAGCACCATACAGTACAACTATGGCTACACCTTC	CASTIQYNYGYTF